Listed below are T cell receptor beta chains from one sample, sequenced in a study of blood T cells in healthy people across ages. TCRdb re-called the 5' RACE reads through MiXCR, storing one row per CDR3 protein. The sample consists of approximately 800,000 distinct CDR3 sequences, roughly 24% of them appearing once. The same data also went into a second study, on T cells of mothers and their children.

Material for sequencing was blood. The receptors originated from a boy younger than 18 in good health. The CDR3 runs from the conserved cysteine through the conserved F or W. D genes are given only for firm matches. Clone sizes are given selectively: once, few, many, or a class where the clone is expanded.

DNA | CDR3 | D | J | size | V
TGCAGTGCTAGAGATTCAGCCCAAGAGACCCAGTACTTC | CSARDSAQETQYF | NA | TRBJ2-5 | few | TRBV20-1
TGTGCCAGCCGTTTAGGGTCTGGGGCCAACGTCCTGACTTTC | CASRLGSGANVLTF | NA | TRBJ2-6 | few | TRBV27
TGCAGCGTTTCACAGCCCTACAATGAGCAGTTCTTC | CSVSQPYNEQFF | NA | TRBJ2-1 | NA | TRBV29-1
TGTGCCAGCAGTAGGAGTTTAGCGGGGGAAGAGACCCAGTACTTC | CASSRSLAGEETQYF | TRBD2 | TRBJ2-5 | NA | TRBV12-3/TRBV12-4
TGCAGCGTTGAAGGTGCGTCTGGGGCCAACGTCCTGACTTTC | CSVEGASGANVLTF | NA | TRBJ2-6 | NA | TRBV29-1
TGTGCCAGCAGCCGACCGGGAAACATTCAGTACTTC | CASSRPGNIQYF | NA | TRBJ2-4 | NA | TRBV11-2
TGTGCCACCAAGGGCGAGGGAGACGACGAGAATGAGCAGTTCTTC | CATKGEGDDENEQFF | NA | TRBJ2-1 | NA | TRBV24-1
TGTGCCAGCAGCTTAGACCTGGGGCGCAACTATGGCTACACCTTC | CASSLDLGRNYGYTF | NA | TRBJ1-2 | NA | TRBV5-4
TGTGCCAGCAGCTTAGGGTCAGGTCTTGGCACTGAAGCTTTCTTT | CASSLGSGLGTEAFF | NA | TRBJ1-1 | NA | TRBV7-2
TGTGCCAGCAGCTCCCCCCTTGGAGCGGGGGCCAATTTTTGGGAGACCCAGTACTTC | CASSSPLGAGANFWETQYF | TRBD2 | TRBJ2-5 | few | TRBV7-2
TGCGCCAGCAGCTTGAGGGGCGGATATAATGAAAAACTGTTTTTT | CASSLRGGYNEKLFF | NA | TRBJ1-4 | NA | TRBV5-1
TGCGCCAGCAGCCAAGAGGGGACAAGGAGAAACATTCAGTACTTC | CASSQEGTRRNIQYF | NA | TRBJ2-4 | many | TRBV4-1
TGCAGCGTTGAAGCTGAAGGCACCATCTACGAGCAGTACTTC | CSVEAEGTIYEQYF | NA | TRBJ2-7 | few | TRBV29-1
TGTGCCAGCAAACCTCCTCGACAGGGCCTCAATGAGCAGTTCTTC | CASKPPRQGLNEQFF | TRBD1 | TRBJ2-1 | few | TRBV12-3/TRBV12-4
TGTGCCAGCAGTTTTAGGGCTGATCAGCCCCAGCATTTT | CASSFRADQPQHF | NA | TRBJ1-5 | NA | TRBV12-3/TRBV12-4
TGTGCCGGCAGCGTTCGAGAGGAGCTGTTTTTT | CAGSVREELFF | NA | TRBJ2-2 | NA | TRBV7-9
TGTGCCACCAGTGACCCGGGACACACAGACAATGAGCAGTTCTTC | CATSDPGHTDNEQFF | NA | TRBJ2-1 | NA | TRBV24-1
TGTGCCAGCAGTCACCGGGACGACGGGAGTAGAAAACTGTTTTTT | CASSHRDDGSRKLFF | NA | TRBJ1-4 | once | TRBV12-3/TRBV12-4
TGTGCCAGCGGCCAATCGGGACAGGGGTGGCACGAGCAGTACTTC | CASGQSGQGWHEQYF | TRBD1 | TRBJ2-7 | few | TRBV16
TGCAGTGCGCTAAGGACAGGGTCTAGCGTTTACAATGAGCAGTTCTTC | CSALRTGSSVYNEQFF | TRBD1 | TRBJ2-1 | NA | TRBV20-1
TGTGCCAGCAGTGATCCAGGGAGTAGAACTAATGAAAAACTGTTTTTT | CASSDPGSRTNEKLFF | NA | TRBJ1-4 | NA | TRBV6-1
TGTGCCAGCAGCAGAACGGGGACCCAGTACTTC | CASSRTGTQYF | NA | TRBJ2-5 | NA | TRBV7-9
TGTGCCAGCAGCTATCGGACTAGCGGGAGAGACATTCAGTACTTC | CASSYRTSGRDIQYF | TRBD2 | TRBJ2-4 | NA | TRBV5-6
TGTGCCAGCAGCGGGGGTTACACAGATACGCAGTATTTT | CASSGGYTDTQYF | NA | TRBJ2-3 | few | TRBV7-2
TGCAGTGCTAGCAGACTACAGCTTAACTATGGCTACACCTTC | CSASRLQLNYGYTF | NA | TRBJ1-2 | NA | TRBV20-1
TGTGCCACCAGCAGAGATGGACAGAAATTGTGGGGACCCGCCGGGGAGCTGTTTTTT | CATSRDGQKLWGPAGELFF | NA | TRBJ2-2 | NA | TRBV15
TGCAGTGCTAGACAGGGGGCAAACGAGCAGTTCTTC | CSARQGANEQFF | TRBD1 | TRBJ2-1 | NA | TRBV20-1
TGTGCCAGCAGCCCCAGGGGAGGGTCTGGAAAACTGTTTTTT | CASSPRGGSGKLFF | NA | TRBJ1-4 | NA | TRBV7-9
TGTGCCAGCAGCCAACTTTTAAGACTAGCGGGGACGACAGATACGCAGTATTTT | CASSQLLRLAGTTDTQYF | TRBD2 | TRBJ2-3 | few | TRBV3-1
TGTGCCAGCAAGGCAGGGGGGTACCAAGAGACCCAGTACTTC | CASKAGGYQETQYF | NA | TRBJ2-5 | NA | TRBV7-6
TGTGCCAGCAGAGTGACGGCCTCTCTGGGAGGCTACACCTTC | CASRVTASLGGYTF | NA | TRBJ1-2 | NA | TRBV2
TGCGCCAGCAGCCAAATGGGACAACAACCCTACGTGGAGCAGTACTTC | CASSQMGQQPYVEQYF | NA | TRBJ2-7 | few | TRBV5-1
TGCAGCGTTGTGGGTCAGGGGGCTTGGGAGCAGTACTTC | CSVVGQGAWEQYF | TRBD1 | TRBJ2-7 | NA | TRBV29-1
TGCAGTGCTGCCAGACCTAGCGGGGGGCGAGGCAATGAGCAGTTCTTC | CSAARPSGGRGNEQFF | TRBD2 | TRBJ2-1 | once | TRBV20-1
TGCGCCAGCAGCCTACCGGGACACATAGCCAAAAACATTCAGTACTTC | CASSLPGHIAKNIQYF | NA | TRBJ2-4 | NA | TRBV4-1
TGCGCCAGCAGCCACCCCACCCGGGACGCCAAAAACATTCAGTACTTC | CASSHPTRDAKNIQYF | NA | TRBJ2-4 | NA | TRBV4-1
TGTGCCATCGGCCGGACAGGGGATGTGGATAATTCACCCCTCCACTTT | CAIGRTGDVDNSPLHF | TRBD1 | TRBJ1-6 | many | TRBV10-3
TGTGCCAGCAGTTCACCGGGACAACTTGAAGCTTTCTTT | CASSSPGQLEAFF | NA | TRBJ1-1 | NA | TRBV28
TGCGCCAGCAGCTTCACCAGGACCTCCTACGAGCAGTACTTC | CASSFTRTSYEQYF | NA | TRBJ2-7 | few | TRBV5-1
TGCAGTGCTGCACCCGGGACAGGGGGCCCCAAATACTTC | CSAAPGTGGPKYF | TRBD1 | TRBJ2-7 | NA | TRBV20-1
TGCAGTGCTAGGGACAGGGGTTCAGGGTCCTACAATGAGCAGTTCTTC | CSARDRGSGSYNEQFF | TRBD1 | TRBJ2-1 | NA | TRBV20-1
TGTGCCAGCAGCGCACAGAGAGCCGGTGGTACCTACGAGCAGTACTTC | CASSAQRAGGTYEQYF | NA | TRBJ2-7 | few | TRBV11-2
TGCAGTGCTAGATCTCCTACGGCTTATGGCTACACCTTC | CSARSPTAYGYTF | NA | TRBJ1-2 | NA | TRBV20-1
TGTGCCAGCAGAAAGGGACAGGGGGTCTACGAGCAGTACTTC | CASRKGQGVYEQYF | TRBD1 | TRBJ2-7 | few | TRBV6-5
TGTGCCAGCACGGGTCCGCGCGGGGACCAAGAGACCCAGTACTTC | CASTGPRGDQETQYF | NA | TRBJ2-5 | few | TRBV12-3/TRBV12-4
TGTGCCAGCAGCCCACCGGGACAGGGGGGCCATGAATTCTTC | CASSPPGQGGHEFF | TRBD1 | TRBJ2-1 | NA | TRBV13
TGTGCCAGCAGCCTTGACAAATTGAACACTGAAGCTTTCTTT | CASSLDKLNTEAFF | NA | TRBJ1-1 | few | TRBV28
TGTGCCACCAGCAGAGAAGAGAGAGGCGTTAATGAAAAACTGTTTTTT | CATSREERGVNEKLFF | NA | TRBJ1-4 | NA | TRBV15
TGTGCCAGCAGCTATACCCAGGTAGGGGCCAACGTCCTGACTTTC | CASSYTQVGANVLTF | NA | TRBJ2-6 | few | TRBV9
TGTGCCAGCAGCACCGACAGGAATAGCAATCAGCCCCAGCATTTT | CASSTDRNSNQPQHF | NA | TRBJ1-5 | few | TRBV12-3/TRBV12-4
TGTGCCAGCAGCCCATCTGACAGTGAGCAGTTCTTC | CASSPSDSEQFF | NA | TRBJ2-1 | NA | TRBV5-5
TGTGCCAGCAGTGCCCCCCCGACCGGAGGGGGCATTCAGTACTTC | CASSAPPTGGGIQYF | NA | TRBJ2-4 | few | TRBV2
TGTGCCATCAGAGAAAGGTTGACCTACGAGCAGTACTTC | CAIRERLTYEQYF | NA | TRBJ2-7 | NA | TRBV10-3
TGTGCCAGCTCACCAGGACAGGGGCGACATTCACCCCTCCACTTT | CASSPGQGRHSPLHF | TRBD1 | TRBJ1-6 | once | TRBV18
TGCGCCAGCAGCCAAAGCCGAAACACCATATATTTT | CASSQSRNTIYF | NA | TRBJ1-3 | NA | TRBV4-1
TGCAGTGCTCCCGGGACGGAGAGCTCCTACAATGAGCAGTTCTTC | CSAPGTESSYNEQFF | NA | TRBJ2-1 | few | TRBV20-1
TGCAGTGCTCCCTTAGGTTACGGGAGGTGGAACACTGAAGCTTTCTTT | CSAPLGYGRWNTEAFF | NA | TRBJ1-1 | few | TRBV20-1
TGTGCCAGCAGTGAAGTTGTTAGCGGGGGAGAGACCCAGTACTTC | CASSEVVSGGETQYF | TRBD2 | TRBJ2-5 | NA | TRBV2
TGTGCCAGCAGCCCGGGACAGGCAATAGCCAAAAACATTCAGTACTTC | CASSPGQAIAKNIQYF | TRBD1 | TRBJ2-4 | NA | TRBV6-1
TGCGCCAGCAGCTTGGGGGGTGGGGGCGCCCACAATGAGCAGTTCTTC | CASSLGGGGAHNEQFF | NA | TRBJ2-1 | many | TRBV5-1